One sample yielded the 25 T cell receptor beta chains listed below, sequenced in a study of Graves' ophthalmopathy and Graves' hyperthyroidism. Amplification targeted the TCR beta CDR3 regions, with RNA transcripts as the source material. First-round RT-PCR used HTBI primers; second-round multiplex PCR followed. One entry per CDR3 protein results from TCRdb running MiXCR on the multiplex PCR reads. This table holds roughly 500,000 distinct CDR3 sequences, under 15% found once. Sequencing used blood. The origin of the receptors is a woman in her 30s with Graves' ophthalmopathy.

Ten or more counts support this clonotype. The CDR3, as DNA: TGTGCCAGCAGGGGTTTAAGTGGCTACACCTTC. It specifies CASRGLSGYTF. The chain uses TRBV2 and TRBJ1-2; no firm D call. Germline V lookup: CDR1 SNHLY, CDR2 FYNNEI. CDR3 length: 11 amino acids. V lost 6 bases to trimming and J lost 7 bases, with 9 bases between them.

This rearrangement joins TRBV6-5 to TRBJ2-5; tentatively, D is TRBD1 or TRBD2 (7 bases each). The germline CDR1 and CDR2 sequences are MNHEY and SVGAGI. The CDR3 length is 14 residues. The V end was cut by 2 bases, the J end by 2 bases, with 9 bases between. The CDR3 DNA sequence: TGTGCCAGCAGTTACCAGGGGGGGCAAGAGACCCAGTACTTC. It is translated as CASSYQGGQETQYF.

Comment on this clonotype: At one boundary the junction diverges from the germline segment, which might be a read error. The rearrangement links TRBV28 to TRBJ2-1, with 11 bases identical to TRBD2. Germline CDR1 MDHEN, CDR2 SYDVKM. The CDR3 is made up of 15 amino acids. The CDR3 sequence: CASRQTSGKVNEKFF. In DNA, the CDR3 is TGTGCCAGCAGGCAGACTAGCGGGAAGGTCAATGAGAAGTTCTTC.

This clonotype was observed at least ten times. The chain carries TRBV27 and TRBJ2-7; D is possibly TRBD1 or TRBD2 (5 bases each). The CDR3 has 14 amino acids. The V gene lost 10 bases and the J gene lost 6 bases, with 22 bases spanning the gap. CDR1 and CDR2 (germline): MNHEY, SMNVEV (reference sequence). CDR3: CAKNRDRQLVEQYF. The CDR3 DNA sequence: TGTGCCAAAAACCGGGACCGGCAACTGGTCGAGCAGTACTTC.

This clonotype was seen repeatedly, ten times or more. The J gene is TRBJ1-2, the V gene TRBV13; the match to TRBD1 covers 7 bases. The germline V gene encodes CDR1 PRHDT and CDR2 FYEKMQ (reference sequence). CDR3 length: 14 residues. The ends lost 5 bases at V and 8 bases at J; junction bases unmatched: 11. The CDR3 sequence is CASSMGGQSRGYTF. CDR3 nucleotide sequence: TGTGCCAGCAGCATGGGGGGACAGTCTCGAGGCTACACCTTC.

V usage is TRBV12-3 or TRBV12-4 and J usage is TRBJ1-1; a weak D match, TRBD1 (6 bases). The CDR3 is 14 amino acids. V was shortened by 7 bases and J by 1 base, with 13 bases between the two germline ends. In DNA, the CDR3 is TGTGCCAGCAAAGACGACAGGCCGAACACTGAAGCTTTCTTT. Its protein is CASKDDRPNTEAFF.

This clonotype was seen ten or more times. The gene calls are TRBV2 and TRBJ2-5; the match to TRBD2 covers 11 bases. CDR1 and CDR2 from the germline V gene are SNHLY and FYNNEI. The ends lost 1 base at V and 4 bases at J; junction bases unmatched: 8. The CDR3 is made up of 17 amino acids. DNA of the CDR3: TGTGCCAGCAGTGAAGAAGCCCCCGGACTAGCGGGAGAGACCCAGTACTTC. It codes for CASSEEAPGLAGETQYF.

Ten or more counts support this clonotype. The rearrangement uses TRBV12-3 or TRBV12-4 and TRBJ2-2, with D possibly being TRBD2 (7 bases). This CDR3 has 15 residues. V was trimmed by 4 bases and J by 4 bases, leaving 13 bases between them. CDR3 coding DNA: TGTGCCAGCAGTTACGGGGGGCCGGGCACCGGGGAGCTGTTTTTT. It encodes CASSYGGPGTGELFF.

A few counts support this clonotype. The chain couples TRBV27 to TRBJ1-5; D may be TRBD1 (5 bases). Trimming left V 6 bases short and J 2 bases short, with 20 bases between. This CDR3 is built from 17 residues. Germline V gene lookup returns CDR1 MNHEY and CDR2 SMNVEV (reference sequence). CDR3: CASSPKGLRYRNQPQHF. For the CDR3, the DNA is TGTGCCAGCAGCCCGAAGGGGTTAAGGTATCGCAATCAGCCCCAGCATTTT.

Concerning this clonotype itself: The conserved final phenylalanine or tryptophan is absent from the CDR3, which likely points to a read error. The V gene is TRBV4-1, the J gene TRBJ1-5; weak D call: TRBD1 (5 bases). V shed 4 bases and J shed 1 base, with 11 bases lying between them. CDR1 and CDR2 from the germline V gene are MGHRA and YSYEKL. The CDR3 has 15 residues. The CDR3 reads CASSLLRGSNQPQHV. As DNA, the CDR3 is TGCGCCAGCAGCCTCCTCCGGGGGAGCAATCAGCCCCAGCATGTT.

This clonotype showed up many times. The chain joins TRBV4-1 to TRBJ1-3; D is undetermined. CDR3 size: 15 residues. V was clipped by 4 bases and J by 0 bases, with 10 bases between them. Germline assignment: CDR1 MGHRA and CDR2 YSYEKL. CDR3 in DNA: TGCGCCAGCAGCCCACGAACACACTCTGGAAACACCATATATTTT. Protein sequence: CASSPRTHSGNTIYF.

In this sample, this clonotype turned up many times. The genes are TRBV6-5 and TRBJ2-2, with TRBD1 as a possible D gene (5 bases). In germline, CDR1 is MNHEY, CDR2 SVGAGI. The length of the CDR3 is 15 residues. Trimming stripped 4 bases from V and 4 bases from J, with 13 bases between. Here the CDR3 DNA reads TGTGCCAGCAGTTGGACAAACGATCGCACCGGGGAGCTGTTTTTT. The encoded protein is CASSWTNDRTGELFF.

This clonotype was counted ten times or more. The chain combines TRBV6-1 with TRBJ1-1; TRBD1 agrees at 7 bases. The CDR3 extends over 17 amino acids. Germline lookup yields CDR1 MNHNS and CDR2 SASEGT. Losses at the gene ends were 7 bases for V and 4 bases for J; bases not matched to a gene: 18. The CDR3 region is CASTTKSRGAGGTEAFF. In DNA, the CDR3 is TGTGCCAGCACCACGAAATCCCGGGGGGCAGGGGGCACTGAAGCTTTCTTT.

This rearrangement joins TRBV5-1 to TRBJ2-5; D ambiguous. The CDR3 spans 16 residues. V lost 0 bases, J lost 2 bases, and 14 bases lay in between. Germline values: CDR1 SGHRS, CDR2 YFSETQ. Here the CDR3 reads CASSLVARIGQETQYF. CDR3 nucleotides: TGCGCCAGCAGCTTGGTGGCTAGAATTGGGCAAGAGACCCAGTACTTC.

In this sample, this clonotype turned up many times. This sequence joins TRBV28 and TRBJ2-5, with TRBD2 identical over 13 bases. The CDR3 spans 21 residues. Germline-derived CDR1 and CDR2 are MDHEN and SYDVKM. Losses at the gene ends were 4 bases for V and 4 bases for J; bases not matched to a gene: 21. CDR3 residues: CASSSTRLGVGLAGVRETQYF. DNA of the CDR3: TGTGCCAGCAGTTCGACTCGACTGGGGGTCGGACTAGCGGGAGTCAGAGAGACCCAGTACTTC.

This clonotype was picked up many times. The J gene is TRBJ2-5, the V gene TRBV29-1, with D perhaps being TRBD1 or TRBD2 (5 bases each). This CDR3 is built from 11 residues. In germline, CDR1 is SQVTM, CDR2 ANQGSEA. Trimming stripped 5 bases from V and 5 bases from J, with 9 bases between. This chain's CDR3 is CSVPEGETQYF. As DNA, the CDR3 is TGCAGCGTTCCAGAGGGGGAGACCCAGTACTTC.

This clonotype was recorded at least ten times. Here the CDR3 DNA reads TGTGCCAGCAGGGTAACTACTTCCGAGCAGTACTTC. It yields the protein CASRVTTSEQYF. The chain links TRBV2 to TRBJ2-7, with D unresolved. Trimming removed 6 bases from V and 6 bases from J, with 12 bases in between. Germline CDR1 is SNHLY and CDR2 is FYNNEI. This CDR3 has 12 amino acids.

There are a few counts of this clonotype. The chain combines TRBV4-1 with TRBJ1-5; D is perhaps TRBD1 (6 bases). Looked up from germline, CDR1 is MGHRA and CDR2 is YSYEKL. This CDR3 spans 16 amino acids. V shed 0 bases and J shed 2 bases, with 11 bases lying between them. The CDR3 nucleotides are TGCGCCAGCAGCCAAGAGGGTACAGGGCGCAATCAGCCCCAGCATTTT. Its protein product is CASSQEGTGRNQPQHF.

The sample holds many counts of this clonotype. The chain has TRBV7-9 and TRBJ2-2; D call uncertain. Trimming cost V 3 bases and J 1 base, with 6 bases left between them. Per germline, CDR1 SEHNR and CDR2 FQNEAQ (reference sequence). The CDR3 length is 14 residues. Written as DNA, the CDR3 is TGTGCCAGCAGCTTCGTGCAGAACACCGGGGAGCTGTTTTTT. Amino acids: CASSFVQNTGELFF.

For this clonotype: A much bigger clone sits one base away, suggesting this may be a read error. The J gene is TRBJ2-7, the V gene TRBV7-9, with D tentatively TRBD1 or TRBD2 (5 bases each). CDR1 is SEHNR, CDR2 FQNEAQ, per germline (reference sequence). The CDR3 is 14 residues long. The CDR3 DNA reads as TGTGCCAGCAGCTTAGGGGGGAAAGCCTACGAGGAGTACTTC. Residues: CASSLGGKAYEEYF.

This clonotype was counted many times. In DNA, the CDR3 is TGTGCCAGCAGCCGGACTAGCGGATACTACGAGCAGTACTTC. Translating it yields CASSRTSGYYEQYF. This chain links TRBV6-5 with TRBJ2-7, with 10 bases identical to TRBD2. V lost 6 bases, J lost 3 bases, and 5 bases stayed unmatched. This CDR3 contains 14 residues. The germline gives CDR1 MNHEY, CDR2 SVGAGI.

This clonotype was detected only a few times. CDR3 coding DNA: TGTGCCAGCAGTGAAAGAAGGGGGGCGTACGAGCAGTACTTC. Its translation: CASSERRGAYEQYF. This sequence joins TRBV6-1 and TRBJ2-7; perhaps D is TRBD1 or TRBD2 (6 bases each). Looked up from germline, CDR1 is MNHNS and CDR2 is SASEGT. Trimming pared 2 bases from V and 4 bases from J, leaving 12 bases between. The length of the CDR3 is 14 residues.

A word on this clonotype: One base away lies a much larger clone, so this may be a sequencing read error. The gene calls are TRBV20-1 and TRBJ2-7; D remains unclear. V lost 1 base and J 5 bases, leaving 24 bases between the germline ends. The length of the CDR3 is 17 residues. In germline, CDR1 is DFQATT, CDR2 SNEGSKA (reference sequence). CDR3 amino acids: CSARGGNVGSLFDEQYF. CDR3 bases: TGCAGTGCTAGAGGTGGCAATGTGGGCTCGCTTTTCGACGAGCAGTACTTC.

This clonotype was picked up many times. The rearrangement links TRBV6-1 to TRBJ1-2; TRBD1 matches at 8 bases. The junction had 6 bases not matched to a gene; V was cut back by 7 bases and J by 8 bases. Germline V gene lookup returns CDR1 MNHNS and CDR2 SASEGT. The CDR3 is 12 residues long. The CDR3 protein is CASTQGARGYTF. In nucleotides, the CDR3 is TGTGCCAGCACCCAGGGGGCGCGAGGCTACACCTTC.

The chain has TRBV14 and TRBJ1-1; TRBD1 agrees at 7 bases. CDR3 length: 17 amino acids. CDR1 and CDR2 from the germline V gene are SGHDN and FVKESK. Germline trimming cut 0 bases from V and 3 bases from J; bases unmatched to any gene: 10. The CDR3 nucleotides read TGTGCCAGCAGCCAAGATCAGGGGGTTGTACGGGACACTGAAGCTTTCTTT. Its protein is CASSQDQGVVRDTEAFF.